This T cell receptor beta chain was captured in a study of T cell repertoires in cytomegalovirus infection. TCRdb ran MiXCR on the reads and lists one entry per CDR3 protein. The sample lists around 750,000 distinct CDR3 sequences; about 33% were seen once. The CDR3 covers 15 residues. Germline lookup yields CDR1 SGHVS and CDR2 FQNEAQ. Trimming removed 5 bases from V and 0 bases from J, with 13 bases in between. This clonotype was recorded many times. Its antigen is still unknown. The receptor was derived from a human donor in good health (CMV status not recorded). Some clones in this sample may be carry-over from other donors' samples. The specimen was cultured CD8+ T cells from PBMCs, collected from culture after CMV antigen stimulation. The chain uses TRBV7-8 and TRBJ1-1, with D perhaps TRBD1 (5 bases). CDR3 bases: TGTGCCAGCAGCCTACGGAGGGGAATGAACACTGAAGCTTTCTTT. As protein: CASSLRRGMNTEAFF.